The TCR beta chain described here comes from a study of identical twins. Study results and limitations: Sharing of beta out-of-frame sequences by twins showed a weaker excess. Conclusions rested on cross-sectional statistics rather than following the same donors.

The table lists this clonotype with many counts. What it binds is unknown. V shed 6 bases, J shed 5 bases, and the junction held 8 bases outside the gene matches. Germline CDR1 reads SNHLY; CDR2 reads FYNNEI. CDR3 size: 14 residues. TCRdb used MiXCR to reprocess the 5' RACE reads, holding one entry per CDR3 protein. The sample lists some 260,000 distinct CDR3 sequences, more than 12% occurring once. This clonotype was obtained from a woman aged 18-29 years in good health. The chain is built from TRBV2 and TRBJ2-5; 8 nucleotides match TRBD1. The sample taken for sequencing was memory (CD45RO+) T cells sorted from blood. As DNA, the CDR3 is TGTGCCAGCAGGAACAGGGGGGAGTGGGAGACCCAGTACTTC. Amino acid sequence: CASRNRGEWETQYF.